This T cell receptor beta chain originates from a study of blood T cell repertoires in COVID-19. V was pared by 0 bases and J by 1 base, with 8 bases between. This CDR3 contains 14 residues. Germline V gene sequence: CDR1 SGDLS, CDR2 YYNGEE. Profiled with immunoSEQ multiplex PCR; TCRdb holds only in-frame clones, not every one. Of fewer than 350,000 clones in the sample, more than 75% were seen once. The chain combines TRBV9 with TRBJ2-7, with D hard to call. The TCR originated in a woman aged 55-75 years in a cohort exposed to, infected with or recovered from COVID-19 (not recorded which). The sequencing input was PBMCs or T cells enriched from blood (not recorded which). The CDR3 nucleotides read TGTGCCAGCAGCGTAGCCGTCGGTTCCTACGAGCAGTACTTC. Protein: CASSVAVGSYEQYF.